The 24 T cell receptor beta chains presented below share a single source sample, sequenced in a study of blood T cell repertoires in COVID-19. This table comes from immunoSEQ multiplex PCR, and its TCRdb copy is limited to in-frame clones, with some not included. The sample lists roughly 350,000 clones, around nine tenths seen once, with under 3.5% in the top ten. The sequenced material came from peripheral blood. These receptors all come from a woman aged 18-29 years who had recovered from COVID-19.

V is TRBV13 and J is TRBJ2-4; 11 bases match TRBD1. The V and J ends lost 4 bases and 1 base, in that order; junction bases with no gene match: 0. CDR3 length equals 15 residues. Per the germline V gene, CDR1 is PRHDT and CDR2 is FYEKMQ (reference sequence). CDR3 sequence: CASSWTGGAKNIQYF. As DNA, the CDR3 is TGTGCCAGCAGCTGGACAGGGGGCGCCAAAAACATTCAGTACTTC.

The genes are TRBV4-3 and TRBJ1-2, with D hard to call. The V gene's germline CDR1 is LGHNA and CDR2 YSLEER. The V gene lost 0 bases and the J gene lost 4 bases, with 9 bases spanning the gap. CDR3 length equals 14 residues. The CDR3 region is CASSQDVTSYGYTF. The CDR3 bases are TGCGCCAGCAGCCAAGATGTCACTAGCTATGGCTACACCTTC.

This chain connects TRBV28 to TRBJ2-1; 12 nucleotides align to TRBD2. Germline CDR1 and CDR2: MDHEN and SYDVKM. V lost 5 bases, J lost 10 bases, and 12 bases stayed unmatched. The CDR3 has 16 residues. The CDR3 protein is CASSLPRRLAGEEQFF. The CDR3 nucleotides are TGTGCCAGCAGTCTACCCCGACGACTAGCGGGAGAGGAGCAGTTCTTC.

The J gene is TRBJ2-1, the V gene TRBV29-1, with 8 bases that match TRBD1. The CDR3 spans 15 residues. The V gene's germline CDR1 is SQVTM and CDR2 ANQGSEA. V lost 6 bases and J lost 9; bases outside the gene matches: 16. The CDR3 loop reads CSVPSTGGVSGEQFF. The CDR3 nucleotides read TGCAGCGTACCAAGCACAGGGGGTGTTTCTGGTGAGCAGTTCTTC.

V gene TRBV3-1 (or the pseudogene TRBV3-2) combines with J gene TRBJ2-3, with 7 bases that match TRBD2. CDR3 length: 19 amino acids. V shed 1 base, J shed 2 bases, and the junction held 15 bases outside the gene matches. CDR1 is LGHDT and CDR2 is YNNKEL in the germline V gene (reference sequence). DNA for the CDR3: TGTGCCAGCAGCCAAGTGGCTTCGGCGGGGGACCCTACCACAGATACGCAGTATTTT. Residues: CASSQVASAGDPTTDTQYF.

The V call is TRBV7-9, the J call TRBJ1-2; 8 positions agree with TRBD1. J gave up 3 bases and V 4 bases, and 13 bases lay outside the gene matches. Germline CDR1 and CDR2: SEHNR and FQNEAQ (reference sequence). The CDR3 runs to 17 residues. CDR3 in amino acids: CASSSWTGPIEDYGYTF. CDR3 nucleotide sequence: TGTGCCAGCAGCTCTTGGACAGGGCCGATAGAGGACTATGGCTACACCTTC.

The chain combines TRBV7-6 with TRBJ2-1; 8 bases are a match to TRBD2. The CDR3 runs 16 residues. V lost 4 bases and J lost 1; bases outside the gene matches: 6. Per germline, CDR1 SGHVS and CDR2 FNYEAQ. CDR3 in amino acids: CASSSLSGESYNEQFF. CDR3 in DNA: TGTGCCAGCAGCTCACTTAGCGGGGAGTCCTACAATGAGCAGTTCTTC.

The genes are TRBV13 and TRBJ1-4; D is uncertain. The CDR3 runs 15 residues. In germline, CDR1 is PRHDT, CDR2 FYEKMQ (reference sequence). Trimming removed 1 base from V and 2 bases from J, with 8 bases in between. The DNA for the CDR3 is TGTGCCAGCAGCTTAGCGGGAATGACTAATGAAAAACTGTTTTTT. This gives the protein CASSLAGMTNEKLFF.

This clone appeared a single time. The rearrangement uses TRBV2 and TRBJ1-5; 10 bases are a match to TRBD1. The germline CDR1 and CDR2 sequences are SNHLY and FYNNEI. V gave up 3 bases and J gave up 5 bases; unmatched junction bases: 4. This CDR3 comprises 15 residues. CDR3 nucleotide sequence: TGTGCCAGCAGTGATAGACAGGGGGCTTATCAGCCCCAGCATTTT. Translation: CASSDRQGAYQPQHF.

The rearrangement joins TRBV10-1 to TRBJ1-1; possible D gene TRBD1, 5 bases. The CDR3 extends over 14 amino acids. CDR1 is WNHNN, CDR2 SYGVQD, per germline (reference sequence). V was clipped by 6 bases and J by 1 base, with 12 bases between them. CDR3 DNA sequence: TGCGCCAGCAGCCTCGGGGGACCGAACACTGAAGCTTTCTTT. Translated: CASSLGGPNTEAFF.

This sequence joins TRBV24-1 and TRBJ2-1; possible D gene TRBD2, 5 bases. Germline lookup yields CDR1 KGHDR and CDR2 SFDVKD. V was pared by 4 bases and J by 0 bases, with 12 bases between. The CDR3 is 16 amino acids. The CDR3 region has the DNA TGTGCCACCAGTGACCTGGACTGGAGCTCCTACAATGAGCAGTTCTTC. Protein product: CATSDLDWSSYNEQFF.

The rearrangement uses TRBV6-5 and TRBJ1-1; possible D gene TRBD1, 5 bases. V was cut by 1 base and J by 4 bases, with 10 bases left in between. CDR1 and CDR2 from the germline V gene are MNHEY and SVGAGI. CDR3 length: 14 residues. In nucleotides, the CDR3 is TGTGCCAGCAGTTACTATAGGGGATCCACTGAAGCTTTCTTT. The encoded protein is CASSYYRGSTEAFF.

The chain carries TRBV6-2 or TRBV6-3 and TRBJ2-1, with 14 positions matching TRBD2. This CDR3 spans 19 amino acids. J lost 0 bases, V lost 2 bases, and 6 bases had no gene match. The germline V gene encodes CDR1 MNHEY and CDR2 SVGEGT. The CDR3 region is CASSYPLGTSGSSYNEQFF. In DNA form, the CDR3 reads TGTGCCAGCAGTTACCCTCTGGGGACTAGCGGGAGCTCCTACAATGAGCAGTTCTTC.

The V call is TRBV9, the J call TRBJ1-3; D perhaps matches TRBD1 (6 bases). Germline assignment: CDR1 SGDLS and CDR2 YYNGEE. The CDR3 covers 17 residues. V lost 4 bases to trimming and J lost 0 bases, with 17 bases between them. CDR3 in amino acids: CASSPLTGGFSGNTIYF. Written as DNA, the CDR3 is TGTGCCAGCAGCCCCTTGACAGGCGGATTCTCTGGAAACACCATATATTTT.

In DNA, the CDR3 is TGTGCCAGCAGCTTGGGACAACAGAGAAACAATGAGCAGTTCTTC. Translating it yields CASSLGQQRNNEQFF. This chain uses TRBV11-3 with TRBJ2-1; D is possibly TRBD1 (6 bases). V dropped 3 bases and J dropped 5 bases, with 14 bases sitting between them. The germline CDR1 and CDR2 sequences are SGHNT and YENEEA. CDR3 size: 15 residues.

The chain uses TRBV11-2 and TRBJ1-1; D is possibly TRBD1 (5 bases). CDR3 size: 14 residues. V was clipped by 1 base and J by 4 bases, with 10 bases between them. The germline V gene encodes CDR1 SGHAT and CDR2 FQNNGV. The CDR3 bases are TGTGCCAGCAGCTTAGTTCAGGGCGGCACTGAAGCTTTCTTT. This translates into CASSLVQGGTEAFF.

The rearrangement joins TRBV25-1 to TRBJ2-2; D gene ambiguous. Looked up from germline, CDR1 is MGHDK and CDR2 is SYGVNS. This CDR3 contains 14 residues. Trimming took off 3 bases at V and 3 bases at J, with 8 bases between the two ends. The CDR3 nucleotides are TGTGCCAGCAGTGATTCTCTTTACACCGGGGAGCTGTTTTTT. This sequence encodes CASSDSLYTGELFF. Combining the CDR3 with reference TRBV25-1 and TRBJ2-2 gives the whole variable domain EADIYQTPRYLVIGTGKKITLECSQTMGHDKMYWYQQDPGMELHLIHYSYGVNSTEKGDLSSESTVSRIRTEHFPLTLESARPSHTSQYLCASSDSLYTGELFFGEGSRLTVL.

The CDR3 loop reads CASSTRGGTSGANVLTF. The CDR3 DNA reads as TGTGCCAGCTCAACCCGAGGCGGGACCTCTGGGGCCAACGTCCTGACTTTC. V gene TRBV18 combines with J gene TRBJ2-6, with a tentative D call TRBD2 (6 bases). V lost 5 bases to trimming and J lost 0 bases, with 14 bases between them. This CDR3 region has 17 residues. The germline V gene encodes CDR1 KGHSH and CDR2 LQKENI. Full variable domain (remainder filled in from reference TRBV18 and TRBJ2-6): NAGVMQNPRHLVRRRGQEARLRCSPMKGHSHVYWYRQLPEEGLKFMVYLQKENIIDESGMPKERFSAEFPKEGPSILRIQQVVRGDSAAYFCASSTRGGTSGANVLTFGAGSRLTVL.

V and J are TRBV7-2 and TRBJ1-1; TRBD1 matches at 8 bases. CDR1 and CDR2 (germline): SGHTA, FQGNSA. This CDR3 is 14 amino acids long. The V segment lost 5 bases and the J segment 1 base; nucleotides outside the gene matches: 3. This CDR3 reads CASSQGTGNTEAFF. The CDR3 DNA reads as TGTGCCAGCAGCCAGGGGACAGGGAACACTGAAGCTTTCTTT.

This clone was picked up one time. The CDR3 region is CASSLKGGNQPQHF. DNA for the CDR3: TGTGCCAGCAGTTTGAAGGGAGGCAATCAGCCCCAGCATTTT. The gene calls are TRBV27 and TRBJ1-5, with D unclear. V was cut by 3 bases and J by 2 bases, with 8 bases left in between. The CDR3 has 14 residues. Germline loops: CDR1 MNHEY, CDR2 SMNVEV (reference sequence).

V and J are TRBV19 and TRBJ2-1, with 9 positions matching TRBD2. V was clipped by 3 bases and J by 2 bases; unmatched bases: 8. Germline V CDR1 and CDR2: LNHDA, SQIVND (reference sequence). The CDR3 runs 17 residues. The CDR3 spells CASSMEASGTPYNEQFF. The CDR3 DNA follows: TGTGCCAGTAGTATGGAGGCTAGCGGGACCCCCTACAATGAGCAGTTCTTC.

The chain is built from TRBV9 and TRBJ1-2; maybe TRBD1 (5 bases). The CDR3 totals 18 residues. The V gene lost 3 bases and the J gene lost 5 bases, with 26 bases spanning the gap. The germline V gene has CDR1 SGDLS and CDR2 YYNGEE. CDR3 amino acids: CASSASQGAARGGYGYTF. The CDR3 DNA follows: TGTGCCAGCAGCGCTTCCCAGGGAGCTGCCCGGGGGGGTTATGGCTACACCTTC.

The rearrangement joins TRBV10-3 to TRBJ2-3, with 8 positions matching TRBD2. The germline gives CDR1 ENHRY, CDR2 SYGVKD. Trimming took 6 bases from V and 5 from J; bases not matched to a gene: 4. This CDR3 has 13 residues. CDR3 in DNA: TGTGCCATCAGCGGACTAGCACGAGATACGCAGTATTTT. Protein: CAISGLARDTQYF.

The chain couples TRBV11-2 to TRBJ1-5; 7 bases map to TRBD1. J was trimmed by 0 bases and V by 5 bases; bases with no gene match: 7. Germline V CDR1 and CDR2: SGHAT, FQNNGV. The length of the CDR3 is 16 residues. CDR3 DNA sequence: TGTGCCAGCAGCCCGCCGGGACAGCATAGCAATCAGCCCCAGCATTTT. This encodes CASSPPGQHSNQPQHF.